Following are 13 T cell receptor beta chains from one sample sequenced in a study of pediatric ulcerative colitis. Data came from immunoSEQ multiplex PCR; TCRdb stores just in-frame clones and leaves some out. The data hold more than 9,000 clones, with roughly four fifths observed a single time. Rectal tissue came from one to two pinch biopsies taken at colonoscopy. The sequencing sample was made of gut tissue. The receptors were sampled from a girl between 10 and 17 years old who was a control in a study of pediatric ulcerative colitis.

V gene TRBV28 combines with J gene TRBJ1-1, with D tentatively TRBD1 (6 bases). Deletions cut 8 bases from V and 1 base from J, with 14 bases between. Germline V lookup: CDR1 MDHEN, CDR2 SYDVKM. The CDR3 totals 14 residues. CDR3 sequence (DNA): TGTGCCAGCCAAAGCGGGGGGCCGAACACTGAAGCTTTCTTT. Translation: CASQSGGPNTEAFF.

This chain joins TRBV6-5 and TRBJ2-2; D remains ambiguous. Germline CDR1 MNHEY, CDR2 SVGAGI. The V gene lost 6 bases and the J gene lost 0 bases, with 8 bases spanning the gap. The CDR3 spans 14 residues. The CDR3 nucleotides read TGTGCCAGCAGATATACAGCGAACACCGGGGAGCTGTTTTTT. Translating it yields CASRYTANTGELFF.

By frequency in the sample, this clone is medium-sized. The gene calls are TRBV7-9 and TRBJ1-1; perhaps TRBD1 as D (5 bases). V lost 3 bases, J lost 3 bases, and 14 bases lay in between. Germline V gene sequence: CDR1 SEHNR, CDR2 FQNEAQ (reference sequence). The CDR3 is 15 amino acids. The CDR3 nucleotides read TGTGCCAGCAGCTTTTCAAGGGGAACGTACACTGAAGCTTTCTTT. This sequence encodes CASSFSRGTYTEAFF.

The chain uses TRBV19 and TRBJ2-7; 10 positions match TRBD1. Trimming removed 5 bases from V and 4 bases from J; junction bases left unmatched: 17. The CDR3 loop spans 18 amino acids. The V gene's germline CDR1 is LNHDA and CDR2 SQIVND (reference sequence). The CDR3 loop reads CASSASPGQGPALYEQYF. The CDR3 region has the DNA TGTGCCAGTAGTGCCTCCCCGGGACAGGGGCCGGCCCTTTACGAGCAGTACTTC.

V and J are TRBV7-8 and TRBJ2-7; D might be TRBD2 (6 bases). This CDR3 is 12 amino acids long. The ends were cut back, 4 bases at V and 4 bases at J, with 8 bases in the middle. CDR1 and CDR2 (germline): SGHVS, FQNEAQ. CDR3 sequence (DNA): TGTGCCAGCAGCTCCCGGGGGTACGAGCAGTACTTC. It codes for CASSSRGYEQYF. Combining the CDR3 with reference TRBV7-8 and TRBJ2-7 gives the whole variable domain GAGVSQSPRYKVAKRGQDVALRCDPISGHVSLFWYQQALGQGPEFLTYFQNEAQLDKSGLPSDRFFAERPEGSVSTLKIQRTQQEDSAVYLCASSSRGYEQYFGPGTRLTVT.

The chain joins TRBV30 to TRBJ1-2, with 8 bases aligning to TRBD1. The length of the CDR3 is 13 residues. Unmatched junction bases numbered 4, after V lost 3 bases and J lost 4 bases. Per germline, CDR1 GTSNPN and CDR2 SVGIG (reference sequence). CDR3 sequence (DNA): TGTGCCTGGAGGAGACAGGGGAGCTATGGCTACACCTTC. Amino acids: CAWRRQGSYGYTF.

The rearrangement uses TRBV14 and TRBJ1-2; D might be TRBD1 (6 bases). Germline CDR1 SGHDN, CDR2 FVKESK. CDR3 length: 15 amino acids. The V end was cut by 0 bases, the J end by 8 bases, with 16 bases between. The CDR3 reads CASSQERGRGYGYTF. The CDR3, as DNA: TGTGCCAGCAGCCAAGAACGAGGCAGGGGCTACGGCTACACCTTC.

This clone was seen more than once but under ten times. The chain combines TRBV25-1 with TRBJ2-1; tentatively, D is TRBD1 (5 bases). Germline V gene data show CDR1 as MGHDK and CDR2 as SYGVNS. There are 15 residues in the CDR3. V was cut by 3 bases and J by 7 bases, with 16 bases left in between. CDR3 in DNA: TGTGCCAGCAGTGAGGCAGGGAACAAGGTAAATGAGCAGTTCTTC. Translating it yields CASSEAGNKVNEQFF.

CDR3 DNA: TGCAGTGCTAGAGTTAATGGCTACACCTTC. This translates into CSARVNGYTF. This chain joins TRBV20-1 and TRBJ1-2; D gene uncertain. Germline-derived CDR1 and CDR2 are DFQATT and SNEGSKA (reference sequence). The CDR3 covers 10 residues. With 1 base removed from V and 6 bases from J, the gap between germline ends came to 3 bases.

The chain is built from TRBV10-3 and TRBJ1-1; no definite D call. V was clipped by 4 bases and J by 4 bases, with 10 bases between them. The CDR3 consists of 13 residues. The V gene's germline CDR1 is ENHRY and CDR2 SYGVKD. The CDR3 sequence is CAISGPGSTEAFF. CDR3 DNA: TGTGCCATCAGTGGCCCGGGGAGCACTGAAGCTTTCTTT.

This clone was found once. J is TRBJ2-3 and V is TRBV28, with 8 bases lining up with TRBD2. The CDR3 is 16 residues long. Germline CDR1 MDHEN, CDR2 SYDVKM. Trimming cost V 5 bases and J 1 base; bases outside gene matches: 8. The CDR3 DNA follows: TGTGCCAGCAGTCCGTTTAAAGCGGGAGGCACAGATACGCAGTATTTT. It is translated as CASSPFKAGGTDTQYF.

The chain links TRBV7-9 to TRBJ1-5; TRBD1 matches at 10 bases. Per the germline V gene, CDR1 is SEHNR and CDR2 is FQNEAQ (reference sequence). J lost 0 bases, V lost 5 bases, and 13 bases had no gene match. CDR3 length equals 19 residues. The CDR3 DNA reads TGTGCCAGCAGCCGTTTGGGGACAGGGGACCCCCATAGCAATCAGCCCCAGCATTTT. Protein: CASSRLGTGDPHSNQPQHF.

CDR3 sequence reads: CASSYSIGKQDTQYF. The DNA for the CDR3 is TGTGCCAGCAGTTACTCGATCGGAAAGCAAGATACGCAGTATTTT. The V call is TRBV6-6, the J call TRBJ2-3; D uncertain. The CDR3 length is 15 residues. Germline V gives CDR1 MNHNY, CDR2 SVGAGI (reference sequence). V lost 0 bases to trimming and J lost 5 bases, with 12 bases between them.